This T cell receptor (beta chain) stems from a study of T cell repertoires in cytomegalovirus infection. Overall study: Public TCR beta signatures provided an indication of both CMV infection and a matching HLA type.

In its sample, this clonotype was seen a few times. The antigen is not known. The CDR3 covers 15 residues. Germline lookup yields CDR1 SGHVT and CDR2 SQSDAQ. V was clipped by 1 base and J by 7 bases; unmatched bases: 4. MiXCR, applied by TCRdb to the reads, yields one record per CDR3 protein. Altogether 560,000 or so distinct CDR3 sequences are present, about 15% being singletons, with the ten largest covering roughly a quarter. General study points: Clonotypes of TCR beta that were HLA-C-restricted and CMV-specific dominated the ex vivo response.

The material sequenced was CD8+ T cells from PBMCs. The chain carries TRBV7-4 and TRBJ2-1, with 10 positions matching TRBD2. This clonotype originated in a human donor in good health (CMV status not recorded). Some clones in this sample may be carry-over from other donors' samples. DNA for the CDR3: TGTGCCAGCAGCTTAGTTGGACTAGCGGTTAATGAGCAGTTCTTC. Its translation is CASSLVGLAVNEQFF. Variable domain in full (rest from reference TRBV7-4 and TRBJ2-1): GAGVSQSPRYKVAKRGRDVALRCDSISGHVTLYWYRQTLGQGSEVLTYSQSDAQRDKSGRPSGRFSAERPERSVSTLKIQRTEQGDSAVYLCASSLVGLAVNEQFFGPGTRLTVL.